The rows below give T cell receptor beta chains drawn from one sample of a study of vaccination effects on CD4 cells after COVID-19. Data came from immunoSEQ multiplex PCR; TCRdb stores just in-frame clones and leaves some out. The repertoire holds fewer than 40,000 clones, with roughly 63% as singletons. These receptors have no identified antigens. The source was CD4+ T cells from PBMCs cultured with HCoV-229E spike peptides, collected before COVID-19 vaccination. The receptors were gathered from a human donor who received a COVID-19 vaccine. CDR3s include the opening cysteine and the closing phenylalanine or tryptophan. A D gene is named only where the DNA matches it firmly. A row's size may be missing; if present it is once, few, many or a size class.

TRBD1,-,TRBJ2-7,TRBV5-1,CASSSGTGDEQYF,TGCGCCAGCAGCTCCGGCACAGGGGACGAGCAGTACTTC
-,-,TRBJ2-7,TRBV21-1,CASPGTVSSYEQYF,TGTGCCAGCCCCGGGACAGTAAGCTCCTACGAGCAGTACTTC
TRBD1,-,TRBJ2-1,TRBV7-9,CASRSGQPSNEQFF,TGTGCCAGCCGTTCGGGACAGCCTTCCAATGAGCAGTTCTTC
-,-,TRBJ1-4,TRBV10-3,CAISESPGRGGEKLFF,TGTGCCATCAGTGAGTCCCCCGGCAGGGGCGGAGAAAAACTGTTTTTT
TRBD1,few,TRBJ1-2,TRBV5-1,CASSLAADRVPYGYTF,TGCGCCAGCAGCTTGGCCGCGGACAGGGTTCCCTATGGCTACACCTTC
TRBD2,-,TRBJ2-5,TRBV5-1,CASSGASGSLETQYF,TGCGCCAGCAGCGGAGCTAGCGGGTCTCTCGAGACCCAGTACTTC
TRBD1,-,TRBJ1-2,TRBV28,CASSFFPPRTGAYGYTF,TGTGCCAGCAGTTTTTTTCCCCCTCGGACAGGGGCCTATGGCTACACCTTC
-,-,TRBJ2-1,TRBV5-1,CASSLAKGSDLHNEQFF,TGCGCCAGCAGCTTGGCTAAAGGGAGCGATCTGCACAATGAGCAGTTCTTC
-,-,TRBJ2-1,TRBV18,CASSAARNQQFF,TGTGCCAGCTCAGCCGCACGGAACCAGCAGTTCTTC
TRBD1,few,TRBJ1-1,TRBV20-1,CSASLGQTVIF,TGCAGTGCTAGCCTGGGACAGACGGTCATATTT
-,once,TRBJ2-3,TRBV18,CASSQTRGGTDTQYF,TGTGCCAGCTCACAGACTAGAGGAGGCACAGATACGCAGTATTTT
-,-,TRBJ1-1,TRBV6-5,CASRGWGSTEAFF,TGTGCCAGCAGGGGGTGGGGTAGCACTGAAGCTTTCTTT
-,-,TRBJ1-6,TRBV19,CASSNRRVLNSPLHF,TGTGCCAGTAGTAATAGGAGGGTGCTCAATTCACCCCTCCACTTT
TRBD1,-,TRBJ2-7,TRBV5-6,CASSPRTGYEQYF,TGTGCCAGCAGCCCTCGGACAGGGTACGAGCAGTACTTC
-,-,TRBJ1-2,TRBV7-2,CASSKNSGNYGYTF,TGTGCCAGCAGTAAGAATTCGGGTAACTATGGCTACACCTTC
TRBD1,-,TRBJ1-2,TRBV5-4,CASSPPGSGTGGATYGYTF,TGTGCCAGCAGCCCCCCTGGGTCCGGGACAGGGGGCGCTACCTATGGCTACACCTTC
-,few,TRBJ2-2,TRBV27,CASSLNSGGSTGELFF,TGTGCCAGCAGTTTAAACTCCGGGGGAAGCACCGGGGAGCTGTTTTTT
-,few,TRBJ1-5,TRBV19,CASVDSGGRQPQHF,TGTGCCAGCGTAGACAGTGGGGGCCGTCAGCCCCAGCATTTT
TRBD1,-,TRBJ1-2,TRBV7-8,CASSEDRLNYGYTF,TGTGCCAGCAGCGAGGACAGGCTTAACTATGGCTACACCTTC